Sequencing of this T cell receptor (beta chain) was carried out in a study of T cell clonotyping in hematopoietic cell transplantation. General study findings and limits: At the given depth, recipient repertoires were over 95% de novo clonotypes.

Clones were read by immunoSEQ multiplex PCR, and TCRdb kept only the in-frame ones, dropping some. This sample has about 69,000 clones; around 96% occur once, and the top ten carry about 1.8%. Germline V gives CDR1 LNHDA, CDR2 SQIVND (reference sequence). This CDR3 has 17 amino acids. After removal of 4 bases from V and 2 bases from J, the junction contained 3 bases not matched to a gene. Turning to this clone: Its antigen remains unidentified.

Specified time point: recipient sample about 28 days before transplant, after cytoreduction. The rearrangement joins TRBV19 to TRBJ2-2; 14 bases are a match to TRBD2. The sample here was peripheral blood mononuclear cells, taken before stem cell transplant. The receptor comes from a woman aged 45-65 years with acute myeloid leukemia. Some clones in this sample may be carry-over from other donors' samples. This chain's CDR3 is CASSKGTSGGNTGELFF. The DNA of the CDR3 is TGTGCCAGTAGTAAGGGGACTAGCGGGGGAAACACCGGGGAGCTGTTTTTT.